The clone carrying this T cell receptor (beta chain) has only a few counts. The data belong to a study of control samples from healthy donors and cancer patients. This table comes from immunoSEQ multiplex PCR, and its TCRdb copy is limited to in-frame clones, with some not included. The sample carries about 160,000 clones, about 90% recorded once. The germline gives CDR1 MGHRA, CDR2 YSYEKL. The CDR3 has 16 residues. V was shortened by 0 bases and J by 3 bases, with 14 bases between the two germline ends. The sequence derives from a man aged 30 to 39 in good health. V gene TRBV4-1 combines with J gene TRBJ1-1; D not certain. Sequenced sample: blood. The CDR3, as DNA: TGCGCCAGCAGCCAAGATGAGGCCTCGTGGTACACTGAAGCTTTCTTT. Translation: CASSQDEASWYTEAFF.